The present T cell receptor (beta chain) was sequenced within a study of beta chain features in type 1 diabetes. Notes on the study in general: In comparison with healthy donors, patients had naive, central memory and Treg TCRB repertoires that appeared more similar. VDJ junctions sequenced from type 1 diabetes patients showed fewer insertions and more deletions. Sequencing from cDNA could over-represent high-TCR-expressing cells.

This CDR3 contains 12 residues. Germline V CDR1 and CDR2: MNHEY, SVGAGI. The V and J ends lost 5 bases and 3 bases respectively, with 4 bases between them. Only one heparinised blood draw was taken per donor, and its volume averaged around 120 mL. Reverse transcribing all isolated RNA meant expressed TCRB transcripts were sequenced. TCRdb keeps only in-frame clones here, not all; method: immunoSEQ multiplex PCR. The sample records about 900,000 clones, about 17% being singletons. Comments on this clone: Its specificity is unknown.

The sequence was collected from a woman younger than 35 in good health. The chain joins TRBV6-5 to TRBJ2-2; D is uncertain. The sample comprised naive CD4+ T cells from blood. The CDR3 loop reads CASSRDTGELFF. The CDR3, as DNA: TGTGCCAGCAGTCGTGACACCGGGGAGCTGTTTTTT.